This entry features one TCR beta chain sequence. This sample was included in a study of blood T cell repertoires in COVID-19. Generated by immunoSEQ multiplex PCR, the TCRdb table keeps only in-frame clones and is missing some. This sample yields hundreds of thousands of clones, of which almost 90% are seen a single time; approximately 4% belongs to the top ten. This CDR3 region has 17 residues. The germline CDR1 and CDR2 sequences are SGHNT and YYREEE (reference sequence). V lost 4 bases and J lost 0, with 19 bases in between. Allocation to cohorts depended on clinical history reported by the participants.

This chain uses TRBV5-4 with TRBJ1-1; tentative D call: TRBD1 (5 bases). The specimen was PBMCs or T cells enriched from blood (not recorded which). The clonotype comes from a woman aged 18-30 years with acute COVID-19. As DNA, the CDR3 is TGTGCCAGCAGCCGTCTACAGGATGTAAGGTTGAACACTGAAGCTTTCTTT. Translation gives CASSRLQDVRLNTEAFF.